Listed below are T cell receptor beta chains from one sample, sequenced in a study of blood T cells in healthy people across ages. Via MiXCR, TCRdb re-called the 5' RACE reads, giving one row per CDR3 protein. There are 700,000 or so distinct CDR3 sequences in the sample; around 38% occur only once, and 30% lies in the top ten. The specimen sequenced was blood. These receptors were obtained from an elderly man in good health. CDR3s include the opening cysteine and the closing phenylalanine or tryptophan. Fields, in order: clone size, V gene, J gene, D gene, CDR3 protein, CDR3 DNA. D genes are given only for firm matches. Some rows have no size entry. The others give once, few or many, or a class for an expanded clone.

abundance: many; v_gene: TRBV5-6; j_gene: TRBJ2-5; d_gene: -; CDR3aa: CASSFLRRGPEETQYF; CDR3nt: TGTGCCAGCAGTTTTCTTCGGCGGGGGCCCGAAGAGACCCAGTACTTC
abundance: -; v_gene: TRBV4-3; j_gene: TRBJ2-3; d_gene: TRBD1; CDR3aa: CASSQDGRGRITDTQYF; CDR3nt: TGCGCCAGCAGCCAAGACGGCAGGGGGCGCATCACAGATACGCAGTATTTT
abundance: -; v_gene: TRBV2; j_gene: TRBJ2-7; d_gene: -; CDR3aa: CASSDQGETYEQYF; CDR3nt: TGTGCCAGCAGTGATCAAGGGGAAACCTACGAGCAGTACTTC
abundance: many; v_gene: TRBV5-5; j_gene: TRBJ2-4; d_gene: TRBD2; CDR3aa: CASSFRDTLSGGKNIQYF; CDR3nt: TGTGCCAGCAGCTTCCGGGACACTCTGAGCGGGGGCAAAAACATTCAGTACTTC
abundance: few; v_gene: TRBV4-3; j_gene: TRBJ1-2; d_gene: TRBD1; CDR3aa: CASSQSTGDNYGYTF; CDR3nt: TGCGCCAGCAGCCAATCGACAGGGGACAACTATGGCTACACCTTC
abundance: -; v_gene: TRBV25-1; j_gene: TRBJ2-1; d_gene: -; CDR3aa: CASSESGTRREQFF; CDR3nt: TGTGCCAGCAGTGAATCTGGGACCCGACGAGAGCAGTTCTTC
abundance: few; v_gene: TRBV6-2/TRBV6-3; j_gene: TRBJ1-2; d_gene: -; CDR3aa: CASSYSRRANYGYTF; CDR3nt: TGTGCCAGCAGTTACTCGAGACGGGCTAACTATGGCTACACCTTC
abundance: few; v_gene: TRBV7-3; j_gene: TRBJ1-6; d_gene: -; CDR3aa: CASSLRGQYNSPLHF; CDR3nt: TGTGCCAGCAGCTTACGGGGACAATATAATTCACCCCTCCACTTT
abundance: many; v_gene: TRBV7-2; j_gene: TRBJ2-1; d_gene: -; CDR3aa: CASSSRSGSISYNEQFF; CDR3nt: TGTGCCAGCAGCTCGAGGAGCGGCTCCATATCCTACAATGAGCAGTTCTTC
abundance: -; v_gene: TRBV18; j_gene: TRBJ2-7; d_gene: -; CDR3aa: CASSPYGTYEQYF; CDR3nt: TGTGCCAGCTCACCATACGGTACCTACGAGCAGTACTTC
abundance: -; v_gene: TRBV2; j_gene: TRBJ1-2; d_gene: -; CDR3aa: CASRILRQASYGYTF; CDR3nt: TGTGCCAGCAGAATACTTCGACAGGCCTCCTATGGCTACACCTTC
abundance: -; v_gene: TRBV5-1; j_gene: TRBJ2-6; d_gene: -; CDR3aa: CASSPTGTLSGANVLTF; CDR3nt: TGCGCCAGCAGCCCCACCGGGACGCTCTCTGGGGCCAACGTCCTGACTTTC
abundance: -; v_gene: TRBV3-1; j_gene: TRBJ1-2; d_gene: -; CDR3aa: CASSQDPWGRFGGYTF; CDR3nt: TGTGCCAGCAGCCAAGATCCCTGGGGCAGATTCGGTGGCTACACCTTC
abundance: -; v_gene: TRBV6-2/TRBV6-3; j_gene: TRBJ2-2; d_gene: TRBD2; CDR3aa: CASSYSAGVITGELFF; CDR3nt: TGTGCCAGCAGTTACTCAGCGGGAGTGATCACCGGGGAGCTGTTTTTT
abundance: many; v_gene: TRBV7-9; j_gene: TRBJ2-1; d_gene: -; CDR3aa: CASRRWGDEQFF; CDR3nt: TGTGCCAGCAGGAGGTGGGGGGATGAGCAGTTCTTC
abundance: few; v_gene: TRBV10-1; j_gene: TRBJ2-3; d_gene: -; CDR3aa: CASSESNSPTDTQYF; CDR3nt: TGCGCCAGCAGTGAGTCAAATTCCCCCACAGATACGCAGTATTTT
abundance: -; v_gene: TRBV7-2; j_gene: TRBJ2-1; d_gene: -; CDR3aa: CASSSLVGINNEQFF; CDR3nt: TGTGCCAGCAGCTCACTAGTGGGTATCAACAATGAGCAGTTCTTC
abundance: -; v_gene: TRBV6-5; j_gene: TRBJ2-7; d_gene: TRBD2; CDR3aa: CAGSYRGSGSSYNEQYF; CDR3nt: TGTGCCGGCAGTTACAGAGGTAGCGGGAGCTCCTACAATGAGCAGTACTTC
abundance: -; v_gene: TRBV20-1; j_gene: TRBJ2-5; d_gene: -; CDR3aa: CSASTVGVQETQYF; CDR3nt: TGCAGTGCTAGTACGGTGGGGGTCCAAGAGACCCAGTACTTC
abundance: many; v_gene: TRBV29-1; j_gene: TRBJ2-7; d_gene: -; CDR3aa: CSVKRQPGEEQYF; CDR3nt: TGCAGCGTAAAAAGGCAACCAGGGGAAGAGCAGTACTTC
abundance: few; v_gene: TRBV20-1; j_gene: TRBJ1-1; d_gene: -; CDR3aa: CSASKARANTEAFF; CDR3nt: TGCAGTGCTAGTAAAGCTCGCGCGAACACTGAAGCTTTCTTT
abundance: many; v_gene: TRBV13; j_gene: TRBJ2-7; d_gene: -; CDR3aa: CASSPVGDSYEQYF; CDR3nt: TGTGCCAGCAGCCCGGTCGGGGACTCCTACGAGCAGTACTTC
abundance: many; v_gene: TRBV20-1; j_gene: TRBJ2-7; d_gene: TRBD1; CDR3aa: CSASARDRGSYEQYF; CDR3nt: TGCAGTGCTAGCGCCCGGGACAGGGGATCCTACGAGCAGTACTTC
abundance: -; v_gene: TRBV9; j_gene: TRBJ2-3; d_gene: -; CDR3aa: CASSVGGGAAFGDTQYF; CDR3nt: TGTGCCAGCAGCGTAGGTGGGGGCGCAGCTTTCGGAGATACGCAGTATTTT
abundance: -; v_gene: TRBV27; j_gene: TRBJ2-7; d_gene: -; CDR3aa: CASSVGPRYEQYF; CDR3nt: TGTGCCAGCAGTGTCGGGCCTCGCTACGAGCAGTACTTC
abundance: -; v_gene: TRBV20-1; j_gene: TRBJ2-7; d_gene: TRBD1; CDR3aa: CSAPDRYEQYF; CDR3nt: TGCAGTGCTCCGGACAGGTACGAGCAGTACTTC
abundance: -; v_gene: TRBV25-1; j_gene: TRBJ2-3; d_gene: TRBD1; CDR3aa: CASSDPTGVTDTQYF; CDR3nt: TGTGCCAGCAGTGATCCTACAGGGGTCACAGATACGCAGTATTTT
abundance: -; v_gene: TRBV7-9; j_gene: TRBJ2-5; d_gene: -; CDR3aa: CASSFGAGRETQYF; CDR3nt: TGTGCCAGCAGCTTCGGGGCGGGACGGGAGACCCAGTACTTC
abundance: many; v_gene: TRBV6-2/TRBV6-3; j_gene: TRBJ2-1; d_gene: -; CDR3aa: CATQEVHEQFF; CDR3nt: TGTGCCACCCAGGAGGTGCATGAGCAGTTCTTC
abundance: few; v_gene: TRBV18; j_gene: TRBJ2-5; d_gene: -; CDR3aa: CASSPTSPETQYF; CDR3nt: TGTGCCAGCTCACCCACTAGTCCAGAGACCCAGTACTTC
abundance: few; v_gene: TRBV20-1; j_gene: TRBJ2-5; d_gene: -; CDR3aa: CSARSQAYQETQYF; CDR3nt: TGCAGTGCTAGAAGTCAGGCTTACCAAGAGACCCAGTACTTC
abundance: few; v_gene: TRBV7-2; j_gene: TRBJ2-7; d_gene: TRBD2; CDR3aa: CASSLAGGGGQSYEQYF; CDR3nt: TGTGCCAGCAGCTTAGCCGGGGGGGGAGGGCAGTCTTACGAGCAGTACTTC
abundance: few; v_gene: TRBV5-1; j_gene: TRBJ2-4; d_gene: TRBD1; CDR3aa: CASSPGQDRKNIQYF; CDR3nt: TGCGCCAGCAGCCCTGGACAGGACAGAAAAAACATTCAGTACTTC
abundance: -; v_gene: TRBV25-1; j_gene: TRBJ2-5; d_gene: -; CDR3aa: CATGLEVETQYF; CDR3nt: TGTGCCACGGGACTCGAGGTAGAGACCCAGTACTTC
abundance: few; v_gene: TRBV20-1; j_gene: TRBJ2-5; d_gene: TRBD1; CDR3aa: CSASLGTGANQETQYF; CDR3nt: TGCAGTGCTTCCCTAGGGACAGGGGCTAACCAAGAGACCCAGTACTTC
abundance: few; v_gene: TRBV6-2/TRBV6-3; j_gene: TRBJ2-4; d_gene: -; CDR3aa: CASSPGLLGNIQYF; CDR3nt: TGTGCCAGCAGTCCTGGCCTCCTAGGAAACATTCAGTACTTC
abundance: -; v_gene: TRBV18; j_gene: TRBJ2-5; d_gene: -; CDR3aa: CASSPREGRNEQYF; CDR3nt: TGTGCCAGCTCACCACGGGAAGGTAGGAATGAGCAGTACTTC
abundance: few; v_gene: TRBV7-2; j_gene: TRBJ2-1; d_gene: -; CDR3aa: CASSLVRSGQFF; CDR3nt: TGTGCCAGCAGCTTAGTTAGGAGTGGGCAGTTCTTC
abundance: -; v_gene: TRBV15; j_gene: TRBJ2-6; d_gene: -; CDR3aa: CATSSPNFGSPFSEANVLTF; CDR3nt: TGTGCCACCAGCAGCCCGAACTTTGGGTCCCCTTTCTCTGAGGCCAACGTCCTGACTTTC
abundance: few; v_gene: TRBV7-9; j_gene: TRBJ2-7; d_gene: TRBD1; CDR3aa: CASRRQGLSYEQYF; CDR3nt: TGTGCCAGCAGGCGACAGGGCCTCTCCTACGAGCAGTACTTC
abundance: -; v_gene: TRBV4-3; j_gene: TRBJ2-1; d_gene: TRBD2; CDR3aa: CASSQDSLAGGPREQFF; CDR3nt: TGCGCCAGCAGCCAAGATTCGTTAGCGGGAGGGCCCAGGGAGCAGTTCTTC
abundance: -; v_gene: TRBV20-1; j_gene: TRBJ2-7; d_gene: -; CDR3aa: CSAGGTAIEQYF; CDR3nt: TGCAGTGCTGGCGGGACGGCGATCGAGCAGTACTTC
abundance: -; v_gene: TRBV25-1; j_gene: TRBJ2-5; d_gene: -; CDR3aa: CASSDRNGQETQYF; CDR3nt: TGTGCCAGCAGTGACCGGAACGGTCAAGAGACCCAGTACTTC
abundance: many; v_gene: TRBV11-2; j_gene: TRBJ2-1; d_gene: -; CDR3aa: CASSLLPGVALNEQFF; CDR3nt: TGTGCCAGCAGTTTGCTGCCCGGGGTAGCTTTGAATGAGCAGTTCTTC
abundance: once; v_gene: TRBV7-2; j_gene: TRBJ2-5; d_gene: TRBD2; CDR3aa: CANSFGLAIDTQYF; CDR3nt: TGTGCCAACAGCTTTGGACTAGCTATAGATACGCAGTACTTC
abundance: -; v_gene: TRBV20-1; j_gene: TRBJ2-2; d_gene: TRBD1; CDR3aa: CSARGQGAFGELFF; CDR3nt: TGCAGTGCTAGGGGGCAGGGGGCCTTCGGGGAGCTGTTTTTT
abundance: few; v_gene: TRBV3-1; j_gene: TRBJ1-2; d_gene: TRBD1; CDR3aa: CASSPRQGSYGYTF; CDR3nt: TGTGCCAGCAGCCCCCGACAGGGCAGCTATGGCTACACCTTC
abundance: few; v_gene: TRBV12-3/TRBV12-4; j_gene: TRBJ1-4; d_gene: -; CDR3aa: CASSLRGRPPEKLFF; CDR3nt: TGTGCCAGCAGTTTACGTGGGCGGCCCCCTGAAAAACTGTTTTTT
abundance: -; v_gene: TRBV9; j_gene: TRBJ1-5; d_gene: -; CDR3aa: CASSADTGRDQPQHF; CDR3nt: TGTGCCAGCAGCGCCGATACAGGGAGGGATCAGCCCCAGCATTTT
abundance: few; v_gene: TRBV5-1; j_gene: TRBJ1-6; d_gene: TRBD1; CDR3aa: CASSLGTALNSPLHF; CDR3nt: TGCGCCAGCAGCCTAGGGACAGCTCTAAATTCACCCCTCCACTTT
abundance: few; v_gene: TRBV7-2; j_gene: TRBJ2-5; d_gene: -; CDR3aa: CASSPLAHPIETQYF; CDR3nt: TGTGCCAGCAGCCCTCTAGCGCACCCCATAGAGACCCAGTACTTC
abundance: -; v_gene: TRBV25-1; j_gene: TRBJ1-2; d_gene: -; CDR3aa: CASSEGGRNYGYTF; CDR3nt: TGTGCCAGCAGTGAAGGAGGCAGAAACTATGGCTACACCTTC
abundance: few; v_gene: TRBV5-1; j_gene: TRBJ2-5; d_gene: -; CDR3aa: CASSLGQGNFQETQYF; CDR3nt: TGCGCCAGCAGCTTGGGGCAGGGCAATTTCCAAGAGACCCAGTACTTC
abundance: -; v_gene: TRBV29-1; j_gene: TRBJ1-5; d_gene: -; CDR3aa: CSVAREANQPQHF; CDR3nt: TGCAGCGTTGCCAGGGAGGCCAATCAGCCCCAGCATTTT
abundance: -; v_gene: TRBV9; j_gene: TRBJ1-2; d_gene: -; CDR3aa: CASSPAPGVSYTF; CDR3nt: TGTGCCAGCAGTCCGGCCCCCGGGGTGAGCTACACCTTC
abundance: -; v_gene: TRBV20-1; j_gene: TRBJ2-7; d_gene: TRBD2; CDR3aa: CSARSSGSEQYF; CDR3nt: TGCAGTGCTCGCTCTAGCGGGTCGGAGCAGTACTTC